Presented here are 19 T cell receptor beta chains from one specimen sequenced in a study of blood T cell repertoires in COVID-19. Measured with immunoSEQ multiplex PCR; TCRdb has only the in-frame clones, and not every one. The sample yields about 380,000 clones, about 90% seen once. Sequencing was performed on peripheral blood. The receptors originated from a middle-aged man with acute or convalescent COVID-19.

Worth noting for this clone: The junction departs from the called germline gene at one end, perhaps through a read error. This chain connects TRBV5-1 to TRBJ2-3; 10 bases align to TRBD2. Per the germline V gene, CDR1 is SGHRS and CDR2 is YFSETQ. The CDR3 loop spans 15 amino acids. The CDR3, as DNA: TGCGCCAGCAGCTTGGTGGCTAGCGGGAGTGATATGCAGTATTTT. It codes for CASSLVASGSDMQYF.

The V and J genes are TRBV6-2 or TRBV6-3 and TRBJ2-7, with TRBD2 matching over 7 bases. Per the germline V gene, CDR1 is MNHEY and CDR2 is SVGEGT. The CDR3 spans 15 residues. Trimming cost V 3 bases and J 6 bases; bases outside gene matches: 11. DNA for the CDR3: TGTGCCAGCAGTTATGACGGTAGCGGGCTTTCCGAGCAGTACTTC. Encoded protein: CASSYDGSGLSEQYF.

The V gene is TRBV5-4, the J gene TRBJ2-2, with TRBD2 as a possible D gene (6 bases). The V gene lost 0 bases and the J gene lost 3 bases, with 12 bases spanning the gap. The CDR3 contains 16 residues. Germline V gene sequence: CDR1 SGHNT, CDR2 YYREEE (reference sequence). The CDR3 sequence: CASSLDPGGDTGELFF. CDR3 DNA sequence: TGTGCCAGCAGCTTGGATCCGGGCGGGGACACCGGGGAGCTGTTTTTT. The full variable domain, in which reference TRBV5-4 and TRBJ2-2 provide the parts outside the CDR3, is ETGVTQSPTHLIKTRGQQVTLRCSSQSGHNTVSWYQQALGQGPQFIFQYYREEENGRGNFPPRFSGLQFPNYSSELNVNALELDDSALYLCASSLDPGGDTGELFFGEGSRLTVL.

This clone showed up just once. This rearrangement joins TRBV29-1 to TRBJ2-1; 14 bases line up with TRBD2. This CDR3 has 17 residues. V gave up 0 bases and J gave up 9 bases; unmatched junction bases: 10. CDR1 and CDR2 (germline): SQVTM, ANQGSEA. CDR3 coding DNA: TGCAGCGTTGAAGATCCGGGACTAGCGGGAGTTGGTCTTGAGCAGTTCTTC. Its translation: CSVEDPGLAGVGLEQFF.

V gene TRBV5-5 combines with J gene TRBJ2-1; the D gene is possibly TRBD2 (5 bases). The germline CDR1 and CDR2 sequences are SGHKS and YYEKEE (reference sequence). The germline V and J ends were trimmed by 1 base and 0 bases, with 8 bases remaining between them. The CDR3 consists of 15 residues. CDR3 loop: CASSLLRGSYNEQFF. The CDR3 DNA reads as TGTGCCAGCAGCTTGCTCCGGGGCTCCTACAATGAGCAGTTCTTC.

The V call is TRBV2, the J call TRBJ2-3, with TRBD1 identical over 9 bases. This CDR3 region has 11 residues. Germline CDR1 and CDR2: SNHLY and FYNNEI. With 8 bases clipped from V and 12 bases from J, the junction kept 6 bases outside the gene matches. The DNA of the CDR3 is TGTGCCAGCCGTTACAGGGGGCCCCAGTATTTT. It translates to CASRYRGPQYF.

This chain connects TRBV10-3 to TRBJ1-5; D not resolved. Germline V gene lookup returns CDR1 ENHRY and CDR2 SYGVKD. V was trimmed by 2 bases and J by 2 bases, leaving 13 bases between them. There are 16 residues in the CDR3. The CDR3 nucleotides read TGTGCCATCAGTGAGCGAGAGGGTGCGGGCAATCAGCCCCAGCATTTT. Translated, it gives CAISEREGAGNQPQHF.

The rearrangement uses TRBV6-6 and TRBJ2-3, with 9 bases fitting TRBD1. CDR3 length: 15 residues. The germline V gene encodes CDR1 MNHNY and CDR2 SVGAGI (reference sequence). V lost 5 bases to trimming and J lost 3 bases; unmatched junction nucleotides: 6. CDR3 DNA: TGTGCCAGCAGTGGAGCGGGACAGGGTACAGATACGCAGTATTTT. Its translation is CASSGAGQGTDTQYF.

Regarding this clone: The same CDR3 can be traced to other DNA sequences in this sample. The chain links TRBV5-1 to TRBJ1-3; TRBD1 agrees at 8 bases. V shed 0 bases and J 7 bases; nucleotides not matched to a gene: 3. CDR1 and CDR2 from the germline V gene are SGHRS and YFSETQ. This CDR3 is 14 amino acids long. DNA of the CDR3: TGCGCCAGCAGCTTGGCCACAGGGGGGAACACCATATATTTT. This gives the protein CASSLATGGNTIYF. Combining the CDR3 with reference TRBV5-1 and TRBJ1-3 gives the whole variable domain KAGVTQTPRYLIKTRGQQVTLSCSPISGHRSVSWYQQTPGQGLQFLFEYFSETQRNKGNFPGRFSGRQFSNSRSEMNVSTLELGDSALYLCASSLATGGNTIYFGEGSWLTVV.

The chain combines TRBV4-2 with TRBJ1-1, with D maybe TRBD1 (5 bases). Trimming removed 0 bases at V and 11 bases at J, with 16 bases between. Germline V CDR1 and CDR2: LGHNA, YNFKEQ. CDR3 size: 14 residues. The CDR3 sequence is CASSQDNMGRRAFF. As DNA, the CDR3 is TGTGCCAGCAGCCAAGATAACATGGGGCGCCGGGCTTTCTTT.

The chain is built from TRBV4-2 and TRBJ2-3; D may be TRBD1 (5 bases). Germline CDR1 reads LGHNA; CDR2 reads YNFKEQ. The CDR3 contains 14 residues. V was cut by 3 bases and J by 6 bases, with 13 bases left in between. CDR3 amino acids: CASSQGLVVDTQYF. In DNA form, the CDR3 reads TGTGCCAGCAGCCAGGGGCTAGTGGTGGATACGCAGTATTTT.

The chain employs TRBV5-4 and TRBJ2-7; weak D call: TRBD2 (6 bases). The CDR3 contains 17 residues. With 4 bases removed from V and 4 bases from J, the gap between germline ends came to 24 bases. Per the germline V gene, CDR1 is SGHNT and CDR2 is YYREEE (reference sequence). CDR3 region: CASSLMVASGVTYEQYF. The CDR3 DNA reads as TGTGCCAGCAGCCTGATGGTAGCGTCGGGAGTCACGTACGAGCAGTACTTC.

The chain combines TRBV6-6 with TRBJ1-2; D gene uncertain. The germline gives CDR1 MNHNY, CDR2 SVGAGI (reference sequence). The germline V and J ends were trimmed by 2 bases and 4 bases, with 11 bases remaining between them. There are 14 residues in the CDR3. CDR3 coding DNA: TGTGCCAGCAGTTACAGGGCGGGAAGCTATGGCTACACCTTC. This encodes CASSYRAGSYGYTF.

This clone has just a few counts. V is TRBV5-1 and J is TRBJ1-1, with a weak D call TRBD1 (5 bases). V lost 4 bases, J lost 4 bases, and 11 bases lay in between. This CDR3 is 13 amino acids long. Germline values: CDR1 SGHRS, CDR2 YFSETQ. The CDR3 DNA reads TGCGCCAGCAGCCCCGACCAGGGCACTGAAGCTTTCTTT. Its translation is CASSPDQGTEAFF.

The chain is built from TRBV3-1 (or the pseudogene TRBV3-2) and TRBJ1-6, with 8 bases aligning to TRBD1. Germline V gives CDR1 LGHDT, CDR2 YNNKEL (reference sequence). J gave up 0 bases and V 6 bases, and 4 bases lay outside the gene matches. CDR3 length: 16 amino acids. CDR3 bases: TGTGCCAGCAGACGGACAGGGCGCTCCTATAATTCACCCCTCCACTTT. Its translation is CASRRTGRSYNSPLHF.

This chain connects TRBV29-1 to TRBJ1-1, with 9 positions matching TRBD1. This CDR3 has 14 residues. Per germline, CDR1 SQVTM and CDR2 ANQGSEA. V dropped 3 bases and J dropped 6; count of bases not matched to a gene: 8. The CDR3: CSVDLGQGIPEAFF. CDR3 DNA: TGCAGCGTTGATCTCGGACAGGGGATCCCTGAAGCTTTCTTT.

J is TRBJ2-2 and V is TRBV5-1, with 8 bases matching TRBD1. This CDR3 comprises 15 residues. Germline V gene lookup returns CDR1 SGHRS and CDR2 YFSETQ. V shed 4 bases, J shed 4 bases, and the junction held 6 bases outside the gene matches. CDR3 protein: CASSPGQGFTGELFF. The CDR3 DNA follows: TGCGCCAGCAGCCCAGGACAGGGTTTCACCGGGGAGCTGTTTTTT.

This clone has only one observation. The chain is built from TRBV9 and TRBJ1-1; the D is unclear. The V gene's germline CDR1 is SGDLS and CDR2 YYNGEE. This CDR3 has 13 residues. The V and J ends lost 1 base and 3 bases respectively, with 7 bases between them. The CDR3 loop reads CASSVLYYTEAFF. The CDR3 nucleotides are TGTGCCAGCAGCGTACTGTATTACACTGAAGCTTTCTTT.

This clone has just a few counts. For the CDR3, the DNA is TGTGCCAGCAGTTTCGGGAGGGAGGGTGGTGAAAAACTGTTTTTT. This codes for CASSFGREGGEKLFF. The chain links TRBV28 to TRBJ1-4; D is unresolved. The germline V and J ends were trimmed by 3 bases and 7 bases, with 15 bases remaining between them. Germline V gene data show CDR1 as MDHEN and CDR2 as SYDVKM. The CDR3 has 15 amino acids.